This T cell receptor beta chain was observed in a study of regulatory T cells in long-lasting Graves disease (dated by TCRdb to the early 2020s). Turning to the overall study: Newly diagnosed Graves' disease patients had taken antithyroid drugs for less than 3 months. A total of about 33 samples underwent TCR sequencing, from about 13 patients with persistent Graves' disease and 20 or so patients with newly diagnosed Graves' disease. The study was registered as a clinical trial and conducted in China. Patients with persistent Graves' disease were compared with patients with newly diagnosed Graves' disease using TCR sequencing and RNA sequencing of peripheral blood. Points the paper makes about the study in general: Sequencing and analysis were limited to the TCR beta chain. The authors noted that the small sample size was a limitation that may lower accuracy. Only peripheral blood was studied, because thyroid tissue, the primary lesion, was inaccessible. Persistent patients shared more public clonotypes among themselves (around 3,000) than newly diagnosed patients did (about 900). Compared with newly diagnosed patients, patients with persistent Graves' disease had lower TCR Shannon entropy and fewer highly expanded clones, which suggests clonal expansion.

The library was made by multiplex PCR. The instrument was an Illumina HiSeq 4000. TCR beta libraries were built with iRepertoire HTBI primers and Arm-PCR amplification of CDR3 regions. Gel purification was performed on PCR products prior to sequencing. As for how the authors treated the data: Gene usage analysis of CDR3 amino acid clonotypes relied on the approximately 60 TRBV and more than twelve TRBJ segments identified across samples. COPE and FqMerger were used to merge filtered high-quality paired reads into contigs. BLAST was used to align contigs to IMGT TRBV, TRBD and TRBJ reference genes, with CDR3 defined following IMGT. Clonotypes above 0.1% frequency were classified as highly expanded clones. Shannon entropy served as the measure of repertoire diversity, while the Gini coefficient captured V-J evenness. Clonotypes shared by more than one individual were considered public. The public sequencing data were trimmed at Q25 with fastp and processed into clonotypes with MiXCR by TCRdb, which kept only in-frame beta chains. Rows merge per CDR3 protein into single entries with the most common DNA and genes. The V and J calls here are based on TCRdb, not the publication. The sample table records 450,000 to 650,000 distinct CDR3 sequences; around 15% of these occur just once. Jointly, the top ten make up just under 25% of the sample.

In the paper's terms, the time point label means: newly diagnosed GD, antithyroid drugs for less than 3 months. For both TCR sequencing and RNA sequencing, RNA was extracted from PBMCs using TRIzol. Graves' disease was diagnosed according to American Thyroid Association guidelines. Patients were recruited from an endocrinology department in Xi'an, China. Each patient gave about 10 milliliters of peripheral blood, collected in an EDTA anticoagulant tube. Ficoll Paque Plus density gradient separation was used to isolate PBMCs, and no additional T cell sorting was done. RNA quality was checked with an Agilent 2100 Bioanalyzer and agarose gel, and concentration with a NanoDrop 2000. The sample holds many counts of this clonotype. The specificity of this receptor is unknown. The record has no base qualities; no much larger clone is one base away. These data also featured in a second study, about T cells in Graves' hyperthyroidism and ophthalmopathy. Per that second paper: Stable Graves' hyperthyroidism was defined as no progression to ophthalmopathy during 18 months of follow-up. Hyperthyroidism patients were aged 18 to 65 years and newly diagnosed, with disease duration of less than 2 months. Exclusion was applied to patients with uncontrolled infections, other autoimmune diseases, pregnancy or lactation. Clinical symptoms, serum thyroxine and TRAb, thyroid ultrasound, and orbital computed tomography formed the basis for the diagnoses. The first round of RT-PCR for the TCR CDR3 was performed with the HTBI primer set and the Qiagen OneStep RT-PCR kit. Most expanded thyroid clonotypes (frequency above 0.001) were also detected in blood, a finding suggesting that blood repertoires may reflect thyroid immune responses. Ophthalmopathy was separated from stable hyperthyroidism by a 13 V-J signature model, with about 86% sensitivity and around 81% specificity obtained in cross-validation and 80%/75% obtained in testing. During validation, the model predicted progression to ophthalmopathy a median of approximately 6.5 months ahead of onset, with just under 71% sensitivity and under 85% specificity. A discovery cohort of around 100 patients, about 40 with Graves' ophthalmopathy and 57 with stable Graves' hyperthyroidism, was used to find distinguishing TCR V-J signatures. An independent validation cohort of under 20 hyperthyroidism patients and 15 or so patients who later progressed to ophthalmopathy tested prospective prediction of ophthalmopathy. The 85 to 100 discovery patients were divided at random into training and test sets in a 7:3 ratio. The study also compared thyroid tissue and blood T-cell repertoires from five or six Graves' hyperthyroidism patients. Following sampling, methimazole starting at 30 mg daily was given to hyperthyroidism patients, and high-dose intravenous methylprednisolone was given to ophthalmopathy patients. The libraries were constructed in a second round of multiplex PCR and then size-selected and purified. Sequencing of the libraries was done on an Illumina HiSeq2000 using paired-end 100 bp reads. SOAPnuke was used to process the raw data, throwing out any read that contained adapters or uncalled bases, had a mean Phred below 15, or lacked an exact constant-primer or identifier match. COPE v1.2.5 was used to merge high-quality paired reads, and clonotypes were defined as unique nucleotide sequences. MiTCR v1.1 was used to align the clonotypes against IMGT TRBV, TRBD and TRBJ reference segments. The analysis included only V-J combinations with a frequency above 0.0001, which together covered roughly 99% of the repertoires. The TCS score was defined as F50 (clonal expansion) divided by E x V (chaos), with BLOSUM62-based TCRdist calculated between CDR3 peptides within each V-J. Welch's t-statistics and random forest reduced roughly 530 V-J features to some 14, which were used in a naive Bayes classifier (R e1071). Sample size was not statistically predetermined, and investigators were not blinded to group allocation. The paper reports TCR Vbeta CDR3 sequencing of fewer than 150 peripheral blood samples: over 40 ophthalmopathy, around 80 hyperthyroidism and 17 progressor patients.

Here the sequenced sample was peripheral blood mononuclear cells (PBMCs), taken at new diagnosis, from a patient treated with antithyroid drugs. This clonotype was sampled from a woman aged 40-60 years with Graves disease. Donor details come from another sample of the same person, matched by shared clones.

The bases are TGCGCCAGCAGCCCCAGGGGGACTAGCGGAGCGAACACCGGGGAGCTGTTTTTT. Its protein product is CASSPRGTSGANTGELFF. This chain joins TRBV5-1 to TRBJ2-2, with TRBD2 identical over 11 junction bases. The germline V gene sets CDR1 to SGHRS and CDR2 to YFSETQ. Including cysteine and phenylalanine, the CDR3 has 18 amino acids. The DNA shown is the 54-base CDR3, in frame from base 1. V is trimmed back by 4 bases and J by 0 bases, and the junction contains 8 bases that no gene match accounts for.